This TCR beta chain was documented in a study of T cell responses to AZD1222 COVID-19 vaccine. TCRdb keeps only in-frame clones here, not all; method: immunoSEQ multiplex PCR. The profile shows 150,000 to 200,000 clones, around 88% of them singletons. Germline CDR1 and CDR2: LNHDA and SQIVND (reference sequence). This CDR3 has 14 residues. The V and J ends lost 7 bases and 11 bases, in that order; junction bases with no gene match: 15. V usage is TRBV19 and J usage is TRBJ1-1; 8 bases match TRBD1. This clonotype was obtained from an adult in good health. The sample was peripheral blood, taken on day 0 of AZD1222 vaccination. The DNA of the CDR3 is TGTGCCAGTACACACATCAGGGGGCGGACCGGGGCTTTCTTT. This translates into CASTHIRGRTGAFF.